The rows below give T cell receptor beta chains drawn from one sample of a study of OX40 agonist ivuxolimab in advanced cancers. The method was immunoSEQ multiplex PCR; TCRdb's version includes in-frame clones alone and lacks a portion of them. The table shows 73,000 or so clones, with around 86% occurring only once. The sample here was CD4+ or CD8+ T cells sorted from blood, taken in a trial of the OX40 agonist ivuxolimab. These receptors originate from an adult with an advanced solid tumor such as melanoma, head and neck, liver or kidney cancer. The CDR3 runs from the conserved cysteine through the conserved F or W. The order of the fields is V gene, clone size, J gene, D gene, CDR3 DNA, CDR3 protein. D genes are given only for firm matches. Only part of the rows carry a size: once, few, many, or a class if the clone is expanded.

TRBV11-2	-	TRBJ2-3	-	TGTGCCAGCAGCTTAGATCTTCATGGGGACCCTAAGGTATACGATACGCAGTATTTT	CASSLDLHGDPKVYDTQYF
TRBV29-1	once	TRBJ1-2	-	TGCAGCGTCTCAGACCCTCGTTTGGGCTACACCTTC	CSVSDPRLGYTF
TRBV4-1	-	TRBJ2-7	TRBD2	TGCGCCAGCAGCCAAGATCACGGGACTAGCGACTCCTACGAGCAGTACTTC	CASSQDHGTSDSYEQYF
TRBV5-1	once	TRBJ2-3	-	TGCGCCAGCAGCTTGGTGCCAGACACAGATACGCAGTATTTT	CASSLVPDTDTQYF
TRBV7-9	-	TRBJ2-3	-	TGTGCCAGCAGCGAGAGCGACCATACGCAGTATTTT	CASSESDHTQYF
TRBV29-1	-	TRBJ2-1	-	TGCAGCGTTGAGATACCCAGCTCCTACAATGAGCAGTTCTTC	CSVEIPSSYNEQFF
TRBV30	-	TRBJ1-2	TRBD1	TGTGCCTGGAGTGAGGGACAGGGGGCGGGTTATGGCTACACCTTC	CAWSEGQGAGYGYTF
TRBV6-1	-	TRBJ1-4	-	TGTGCCAGCAGTGAAGCGCGAATCCTGGCAAATGAAAAACTGTTTTTT	CASSEARILANEKLFF
TRBV7-2	-	TRBJ2-5	-	TGTGCCAGCAGCTTAGTTTCACGGGGGCCACAAGAGACCCAGTACTTC	CASSLVSRGPQETQYF
TRBV6-5	-	TRBJ1-2	-	TGTGCCAGCAGTCGGGGGCAGGCAGTTGGCTACACCTTC	CASSRGQAVGYTF
TRBV6-1	-	TRBJ1-5	-	TGTGCCAGCACCTTAGGGGGGGAGTCCAATCAGCCCCAGCATTTT	CASTLGGESNQPQHF
TRBV19	-	TRBJ1-2	TRBD1	TGTGCCAGTAGTACCAGGGGGCACGGGGGCTATGGCTACACCTTC	CASSTRGHGGYGYTF
TRBV14	-	TRBJ2-3	TRBD2	TGTGCCAGCAGCCACCCGGGGGGGAGCACAGATACGCAGTATTTT	CASSHPGGSTDTQYF
TRBV9	-	TRBJ2-3	TRBD1	TGTGCCAGCAGCGTAGAGGCCGCGGACAGGGACACAGATACGCAGTATTTT	CASSVEAADRDTDTQYF
TRBV11-3	-	TRBJ2-7	-	TGTGCCAGCAGCTTAGAGCCAGGCTACGAGCAGTACTTC	CASSLEPGYEQYF
TRBV5-4	-	TRBJ2-5	-	TGTGCCAGCGCACGGGAGGGGGCCCCACCGCAAGAGACCCAGTACTTC	CASAREGAPPQETQYF
TRBV11-2	-	TRBJ2-6	TRBD1	TGTGCCAGCAGCCGTAGAGGGACAGGGATAAGCTCTGGGGCCAACGTCCTGACTTTC	CASSRRGTGISSGANVLTF
TRBV15	-	TRBJ2-7	-	TGTGCCACCAGCAGAGATCCGCGGGGCTCCTACGAGCAGTACTTC	CATSRDPRGSYEQYF
TRBV10-1	-	TRBJ1-3	-	TGCGCCAGCAGTGAGAACGCAGCTGGAAACACCATATATTTT	CASSENAAGNTIYF
TRBV6-6	once	TRBJ2-7	TRBD2	TGTGCCAGCAGGACCGAGGGACTAGCGCATTACGAGCAGTACTTC	CASRTEGLAHYEQYF
TRBV5-1	-	TRBJ2-3	TRBD2	TGCGCCAGCAGCGCAGGGACTAGCGGGGTCACAGATACGCAGTATTTT	CASSAGTSGVTDTQYF
TRBV28	-	TRBJ2-6	-	TGTGCCAGCACCCCAGCACACACTGGGGCCAACGTCCTGACTTTC	CASTPAHTGANVLTF
TRBV5-6	-	TRBJ1-2	-	TGTGCCAGCAGCTTGGGCCCCAATGAGGGCTACACCTTC	CASSLGPNEGYTF
TRBV6-7	-	TRBJ2-1	TRBD1	TGTGCCAGCAGTGACAGGGTATGTGAGCAGTTCTTC	CASSDRVCEQFF
TRBV30	few	TRBJ1-6	-	TGTGCCTGGAGTGTATGGTCCTATAATTCACCCCTCCACTTT	CAWSVWSYNSPLHF
TRBV19	-	TRBJ2-1	TRBD2	TGTGCCAGTAGTATGGCGGGGGGGCTTCCTGAGCAGTTCTTC	CASSMAGGLPEQFF
TRBV7-3	-	TRBJ1-5	TRBD1	TGTGCCAGCAGCTTCACAGGGGATCCTCAGCCCCAGCATTTT	CASSFTGDPQPQHF
TRBV19	once	TRBJ1-3	-	TGTGCCAGTAGTATAGGATGGAACGGGAAAAACACCATATATTTT	CASSIGWNGKNTIYF
TRBV5-6	few	TRBJ2-7	TRBD1	TGTGCCAGCAGCTTAGGGACAGGCAAGGGGGAGCAGTACTTC	CASSLGTGKGEQYF
TRBV2	-	TRBJ1-2	-	TGTGCCAGCAGTGTTCGGGGAGACTATGGCTACACCTTC	CASSVRGDYGYTF
TRBV5-6	once	TRBJ1-5	-	TGTGCCAGCAGCTTGAGGGGGGGCCGCAATCAGCCCCAGCATTTT	CASSLRGGRNQPQHF
TRBV28	-	TRBJ1-5	TRBD1	TGTGCCAGCAGTTGGGGACAGGGTGAGGGGAGCAATCAGCCCCAGCATTTT	CASSWGQGEGSNQPQHF
TRBV7-9	-	TRBJ2-3	TRBD1	TGTGCCAGCAGCCTGGGACAGGGCCCAGATACGCAGTATTTT	CASSLGQGPDTQYF
TRBV30	-	TRBJ2-7	TRBD2	TGTGCCTGGAGTCCTACGGGCGGGAGGGCCTACGAGCAGTACTTC	CAWSPTGGRAYEQYF
TRBV6-1	-	TRBJ2-7	TRBD1	TGTGCCAGCAGGGACAGGGGATTCCCCTACCGTGACTTC	CASRDRGFPYRDF
TRBV14	-	TRBJ2-1	TRBD2	TGTGCCAGCAGCCACCACTCCACGGGGGGGAGGTATGAGCAGTTCTTC	CASSHHSTGGRYEQFF
TRBV7-2	-	TRBJ2-1	TRBD2	TGTGCCAGCAGCTTGACTAGCGGGGGGTACAATGAGCAGTTCTTC	CASSLTSGGYNEQFF
TRBV25-1	-	TRBJ1-2	TRBD1	TGTGCCAGCAGGGTTCCGGGACAGAACTCTGGCTACACCTTC	CASRVPGQNSGYTF
TRBV28	-	TRBJ2-7	TRBD1	TGTGCCAGCAGTCTCCGGGACAGGGGAGGCTACGAGCAGTACTTC	CASSLRDRGGYEQYF
TRBV5-1	once	TRBJ1-1	-	TGCGCCAGCAGCTACTTAGGTGAAGCTTTCTTT	CASSYLGEAFF
TRBV6-5	once	TRBJ2-7	-	TGTGCCAGCAGTTACGGGCATTCCTACGAGCAGTACTTC	CASSYGHSYEQYF
TRBV14	-	TRBJ2-4	-	TGTGCCAGCAGCCAAGATCGACAGGCCGGAGCCAAAAACATTCAGTACTTC	CASSQDRQAGAKNIQYF
TRBV9	few	TRBJ2-2	TRBD2	TGTGCCAGCAGTTCCCCTCAAAGCGGGATAATTGGCACCGGGGAGCTGTTTTTT	CASSSPQSGIIGTGELFF
TRBV4-3	-	TRBJ1-2	-	TGCGCCAGCAGCCAAGATCCGGCAGGGCTTGGCTACACCTTC	CASSQDPAGLGYTF
TRBV18	-	TRBJ2-1	TRBD2	TGTGCCAGCTCACTAGCGGGAGCCCAGAATGAGCAGTTCTTC	CASSLAGAQNEQFF
TRBV4-1	-	TRBJ2-3	TRBD1	TGCGCCAGCAGCCAAGGGGGACAGGGAAGGACAGATACGCAGTATTTT	CASSQGGQGRTDTQYF
TRBV25-1	-	TRBJ2-2	-	TGTGCCAGCAGCCATGGGGGGGGCCAGTCCGGGGAGCTGTTTTTT	CASSHGGGQSGELFF
TRBV6-5	-	TRBJ2-1	-	TGTGCCAGCAGGACAAGGACAGAGCAGTTCTTC	CASRTRTEQFF
TRBV5-4	-	TRBJ1-1	-	TGTGCCAGCACGTGGGGGGGAAGGAACACTGAAGCTTTCTTT	CASTWGGRNTEAFF
TRBV5-1	once	TRBJ1-1	TRBD1	TGCGCCAGCAGCTTAGCTCCAGGGGGCGCAAGGGACACTGAAGCTTTCTTT	CASSLAPGGARDTEAFF
TRBV7-9	-	TRBJ1-3	TRBD1	TGTGCCAGCAGCTCCAGACAGGGAGCTGGAAACACCATATATTTT	CASSSRQGAGNTIYF
TRBV6-1	-	TRBJ2-5	TRBD2	TGTGCCAGCACCCCGGGACTAGCGGGAGTGGGAGAGCAGTACTTC	CASTPGLAGVGEQYF
TRBV27	few	TRBJ2-3	TRBD2	TGTGCCAGCAGTCCGACCCCTAGCGGGGCCACAGATACGCAGTATTTT	CASSPTPSGATDTQYF
TRBV5-5	-	TRBJ2-7	TRBD1	TGTGCCAGCAGCTCAACGGGACAGGGGTCCTACGAGCAGTACTTC	CASSSTGQGSYEQYF
TRBV10-2	once	TRBJ2-1	-	TGCGCCAATCCCTTAGAGAATGAGCAGTTCTTC	CANPLENEQFF
TRBV21-1	-	TRBJ2-7	-	TGTGCCAGCAGCAAAGGGACTAGCGGGATCTACGAGCAGTACTTC	CASSKGTSGIYEQYF
TRBV9	-	TRBJ1-1	-	TGTGCCAGCAGCGTAGGAGGGACTGAAGCTTTCTTT	CASSVGGTEAFF
TRBV15	-	TRBJ2-3	TRBD2	TGTGCCACCAGCAGAGGGGCGGGGGACACAGATACGCAGTATTTT	CATSRGAGDTDTQYF